This T cell receptor beta chain stems from a study of OX40 agonist ivuxolimab in advanced cancers. About the research overall: At doses from 0.01 to 10 mg/kg, patients were given intravenous ivuxolimab every 2 weeks. The study, taken as a whole, reports: Low normalized T-cell clonal expansion was also seen in some nonresponders. In general, CD8+ T cells held more expanded clones than CD4+ did, on average.

Measured with immunoSEQ multiplex PCR; TCRdb has only the in-frame clones, and not every one. The sample yields about 35,000 clones, 65% to 85% seen once. The germline V gene has CDR1 MDHEN and CDR2 SYDVKM. Deletions cut 5 bases from V and 8 bases from J, with 9 bases between. The CDR3 is made up of 11 amino acids. Regarding this clone: Its antigen remains unidentified.

The gene calls are TRBV28 and TRBJ1-1; D unresolved. The TCR originated in an adult with an advanced solid tumor such as melanoma, head and neck, liver or kidney cancer. The source material was CD4+ or CD8+ T cells sorted from blood, sampled in a trial of the OX40 agonist ivuxolimab. CDR3 in DNA: TGTGCCAGCAGTGTAACGGCCGAAGCTTTCTTT. Translated, it gives CASSVTAEAFF.